This is a list of T cell receptor beta chains from one sample in a study of cytomegalovirus exposure and HLA in healthy donors. Sequencing was performed with immunoSEQ multiplex PCR; in TCRdb, only in-frame clones are kept and a portion is missing. The sample lists some 120,000 clones, 81% occurring once. Specimen: PBMCs. The source is a woman younger than 45 in good health and CMV-seronegative. CDR3s include the opening cysteine and the closing phenylalanine or tryptophan. A D gene is named only where the DNA matches it firmly. Not all rows give a size; the values are once, few, many and, for expanded clones, a class.

size	V	D	J	CDR3	DNA
-	TRBV11-2	-	TRBJ2-1	CASSLDSNEQFF	TGTGCCAGCAGCCTGGACTCTAATGAGCAGTTCTTC
-	TRBV30	TRBD2	TRBJ2-1	CAWSDGRASYNEQFF	TGTGCCTGGAGTGACGGGAGGGCCTCCTACAATGAGCAGTTCTTC
-	TRBV19	TRBD2	TRBJ2-1	CASSIFLSGSRSNEQFF	TGTGCCAGTAGTATTTTTCTTAGCGGGAGTAGGTCAAATGAGCAGTTCTTC
once	TRBV28	TRBD2	TRBJ2-1	CASSLISSGSSYNEQFF	TGTGCCAGCAGTTTAATATCTAGCGGAAGCTCCTACAATGAGCAGTTCTTC
-	TRBV11-2	-	TRBJ2-3	CASSLVESVWYF	TGTGCCAGCAGCTTAGTGGAGTCTGTGTGGTATTTT
-	TRBV9	TRBD1	TRBJ1-2	CASSGTGEGVNGYTF	TGTGCCAGCAGCGGCACAGGGGAAGGCGTCAATGGCTACACCTTC
-	TRBV6-5	-	TRBJ1-2	CASRKAGGLYGYTF	TGTGCCAGCAGAAAAGCGGGCGGGCTCTATGGCTACACCTTC
-	TRBV27	-	TRBJ2-7	CASSLITAHEQYF	TGTGCCAGCAGTTTGATAACAGCCCACGAGCAGTACTTC
-	TRBV6-1	-	TRBJ1-5	CASSGRTARNQPQHF	TGTGCCAGCAGTGGAAGGACAGCCCGCAATCAGCCCCAGCATTTT
-	TRBV14	-	TRBJ2-2	CASRDRDSNTGELFF	TGTGCCAGCAGGGACCGGGACTCGAACACCGGGGAGCTGTTTTTT
-	TRBV7-6	TRBD2	TRBJ2-1	CASSSSGRAPNEQFF	TGTGCCAGCAGCTCGAGCGGGAGGGCCCCCAATGAGCAGTTCTTC
once	TRBV29-1	-	TRBJ1-5	CSVGQGTYQPQHF	TGCAGCGTTGGTCAGGGCACGTATCAGCCCCAGCATTTT
-	TRBV4-1	TRBD2	TRBJ2-3	CASSQDRASGIPDTQYF	TGCGCCAGCAGCCAAGATAGGGCTAGCGGGATCCCAGATACGCAGTATTTT
-	TRBV5-1	-	TRBJ2-7	CASSLPVDTSYEQYF	TGCGCCAGCAGCTTGCCGGTCGATACTTCCTACGAGCAGTACTTC
-	TRBV4-1	TRBD1	TRBJ2-1	CASSHPGQGSNEQFF	TGCGCCAGCAGCCACCCGGGACAGGGTTCGAATGAGCAGTTCTTC
-	TRBV7-9	-	TRBJ1-2	CASSLDVGGVSNYGYTF	TGTGCCAGCAGCTTAGACGTCGGGGGGGTTTCTAACTATGGCTACACCTTC
-	TRBV19	TRBD1	TRBJ1-5	CASSTRTGTQPQHF	TGTGCCAGTAGTACCAGGACAGGGACTCAGCCCCAGCATTTT
-	TRBV6-5	TRBD1	TRBJ2-1	CASSRTGAYNEQFF	TGTGCCAGCAGTCGTACAGGGGCCTACAATGAGCAGTTCTTC
once	TRBV7-2	-	TRBJ1-4	CASNYQGGDNEKLFF	TGTGCCAGCAACTACCAAGGAGGCGATAATGAAAAACTGTTTTTT
-	TRBV28	TRBD1	TRBJ2-5	CASSLRGRGETQYF	TGTGCCAGCAGTTTAAGGGGGCGCGGGGAGACCCAGTACTTC
-	TRBV21-1	-	TRBJ1-5	CASRKRRQSNQPQHF	TGTGCCAGCAGAAAAAGGCGGCAGAGCAATCAGCCCCAGCATTTT
-	TRBV28	TRBD2	TRBJ2-1	CASSSSGTSGTHNEQFF	TGTGCCAGCAGTTCCTCCGGGACTAGCGGGACCCACAATGAGCAGTTCTTC
-	TRBV28	-	TRBJ1-2	CASSPANYGYTF	TGTGCCAGCAGTCCGGCTAACTATGGCTACACCTTC
-	TRBV5-1	TRBD2	TRBJ2-7	CASSSGLAGGPSSYEQYF	TGCGCCAGCAGCTCTGGACTAGCGGGAGGGCCGAGCTCCTACGAGCAGTACTTC